This entry concerns a single T cell receptor (beta chain). Antigen unknown. The sample belongs to a study of cytomegalovirus exposure and HLA in healthy donors. About the study: Some 85 million unique TCRs from HLA-typed donors were held in an early data release.

The V and J ends lost 3 bases and 7 bases respectively, with 11 bases between them. Germline V lookup: CDR1 SGDLS, CDR2 YYNGEE. The CDR3 is 13 residues long. 13 Jbeta primers and 60 Vbeta primers were used for the PCR. Sequencing used immunoSEQ multiplex PCR; TCRdb keeps in-frame clones, though not all of them. The sample lists fewer than 120,000 clones; about three quarters were seen once. Study conclusions and caveats: The study put 160 or so TCR beta chains on its list as cytomegalovirus-associated.

The receptor's source is a woman aged 55-70 years in good health and CMV-seropositive. The chain combines TRBV9 with TRBJ1-5; D remains unclear. The sample was PBMCs. Written as DNA, the CDR3 is TGTGCCAGCAGCGCCGGAGGGTGGCAGCCCCAGCATTTT. It encodes CASSAGGWQPQHF.